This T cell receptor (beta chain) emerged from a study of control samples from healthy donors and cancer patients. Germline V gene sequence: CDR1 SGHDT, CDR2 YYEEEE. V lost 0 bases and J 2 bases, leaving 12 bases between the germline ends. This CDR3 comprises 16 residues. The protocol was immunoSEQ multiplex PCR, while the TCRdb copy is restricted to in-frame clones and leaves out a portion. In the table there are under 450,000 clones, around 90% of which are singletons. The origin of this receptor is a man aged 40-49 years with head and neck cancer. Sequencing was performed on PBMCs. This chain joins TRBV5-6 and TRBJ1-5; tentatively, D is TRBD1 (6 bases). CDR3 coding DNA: TGTGCCAGCAGCTTGGCTGGCAGGGGAGGCAATCAGCCCCAGCATTTT. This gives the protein CASSLAGRGGNQPQHF.